This TCR beta chain appears in the sequencing data of a study of coeliac disease. The CDR3 totals 17 residues. Using immunoSEQ multiplex PCR, the repertoire was profiled, and TCRdb retains in-frame clones only, with some absent. Found here are over a thousand clones, around 62% of them singletons; the top ten hold roughly 22%. Source material: intraepithelial lymphocytes from the gut. This clonotype was obtained from a man in his 70s without celiac disease. This chain connects TRBV21-1 to TRBJ1-5. TRBV21-1 is reported as a pseudogene. The CDR3: CASRSSLATWHHQPQHF. The DNA of the CDR3 is TGTGCCAGCAGGAGTTCGCTAGCTACATGGCATCATCAGCCCCAGCATTTT.